Listed below are T cell receptor beta chains from one sample, sequenced in a study of blood T cell repertoires in COVID-19. The protocol was immunoSEQ multiplex PCR, while the TCRdb copy is restricted to in-frame clones and leaves out a portion. The sample holds 150,000 to 200,000 clones, around 92% seen once. Sequences were obtained from peripheral blood. The origin of the receptors is a man under 40 with COVID-19, enrolled during active disease. Both conserved end residues are part of each CDR3. A D gene is named only where the DNA matches it firmly. Rows may omit the clone size; those that give it use once, few, many or a size class.

DNA: TGTGCCAGCAGCTTTTCGACAGGGTCTCAGCCCCAGCATTTT
CDR3: CASSFSTGSQPQHF
J: TRBJ1-5
size: -
V: TRBV7-9
D: TRBD1

DNA: TGTGCCAGCAGCTACCGTAGCCCGGGGGGACTAGGCATCTACGAGCAGTACTTC
CDR3: CASSYRSPGGLGIYEQYF
J: TRBJ2-7
size: -
V: TRBV7-8
D: TRBD2

DNA: TGTGCCAGCAGCCCAAGTCCCGGGACAGGGGGCTCGGGCTCCTACAATGAGCAGTTCTTC
CDR3: CASSPSPGTGGSGSYNEQFF
J: TRBJ2-1
size: -
V: TRBV11-3
D: TRBD1

DNA: TGTGCCAGCAGCCAGAGCCCTATGGTAGCGTTAAACACCGGGGAGCTGTTTTTT
CDR3: CASSQSPMVALNTGELFF
J: TRBJ2-2
size: -
V: TRBV3-1/TRBV3-2
D: -

DNA: TGTGCCAGCAGCCCCCGGACAGGGAATACCACTGAAGCTTTCTTT
CDR3: CASSPRTGNTTEAFF
J: TRBJ1-1
size: -
V: TRBV9
D: TRBD1

DNA: TGTGCCAGCAGTTACCAGGCTCAAGAGACCCAGTACTTC
CDR3: CASSYQAQETQYF
J: TRBJ2-5
size: -
V: TRBV6-2/TRBV6-3
D: -

DNA: TGTGCCAGCAGCTTTACAGGGACTAGCGGGTACAATGAGCAGTTCTTC
CDR3: CASSFTGTSGYNEQFF
J: TRBJ2-1
size: -
V: TRBV5-5
D: TRBD2

DNA: TGTGCCACCCGGGACAGGCAGATTACTGGGGCCAACGTCCTGACTTTC
CDR3: CATRDRQITGANVLTF
J: TRBJ2-6
size: -
V: TRBV19
D: TRBD1

DNA: TGTGCCAAGAGGAGGACAGGGAGTTCTGAAGCTTTCTTT
CDR3: CAKRRTGSSEAFF
J: TRBJ1-1
size: once
V: TRBV2
D: TRBD1

DNA: TGTGCCAGCAGCCGCCAGGGGGTCGCGAACACCGGGGAGCTGTTTTTT
CDR3: CASSRQGVANTGELFF
J: TRBJ2-2
size: -
V: TRBV11-2
D: TRBD1

DNA: TGTGCCAGCTCACCAGGAAGGCAGGGGTATGGCTACACCTTC
CDR3: CASSPGRQGYGYTF
J: TRBJ1-2
size: -
V: TRBV18
D: -

DNA: TGTGCCAGCAGCTTAATAGGGACTAGCGATAGCTCCTACAATGAGCAGTTCTTC
CDR3: CASSLIGTSDSSYNEQFF
J: TRBJ2-1
size: -
V: TRBV5-4
D: TRBD2

DNA: TGTGCCAGCAGCCAAGAGGAGGGCTATATAAGAGGGAATGAGCAGTTCTTC
CDR3: CASSQEEGYIRGNEQFF
J: TRBJ2-1
size: once
V: TRBV4-2
D: -

DNA: TGTGCCAGCAGCTTGGCCCTTACAGGGTGGGGGCTCGTGGGGTACGAGCAGTACTTC
CDR3: CASSLALTGWGLVGYEQYF
J: TRBJ2-7
size: few
V: TRBV5-6
D: -

DNA: TGTGCCAGCAGCCTTCAGGTGTCGGGAACTGAAGCTTTCTTT
CDR3: CASSLQVSGTEAFF
J: TRBJ1-1
size: once
V: TRBV7-9
D: -

DNA: TGTGCCAGCAGCCCGAGACAGGGAAATTCGAACACTGAAGCTTTCTTT
CDR3: CASSPRQGNSNTEAFF
J: TRBJ1-1
size: -
V: TRBV9
D: TRBD1

DNA: TGTGCCAGCAGCTTAATAGCGGTCAACTATGGCTACACCTTC
CDR3: CASSLIAVNYGYTF
J: TRBJ1-2
size: -
V: TRBV7-8
D: -

DNA: TGCAGTGGAGGGACTGAAGCTTTCTTT
CDR3: CSGGTEAFF
J: TRBJ1-1
size: once
V: TRBV20-1
D: -

DNA: TGTGCCAGCAGCGTAGGGCTAGCGGGAGGGGGGCAAGAGACCCAGTACTTC
CDR3: CASSVGLAGGGQETQYF
J: TRBJ2-5
size: -
V: TRBV9
D: TRBD2

DNA: TGTGCCAGCAGCTTAGACAGTCAAATGCCCGGGCAGTTCTTC
CDR3: CASSLDSQMPGQFF
J: TRBJ2-1
size: -
V: TRBV5-6
D: -

DNA: TGTGCCACCAGCAGAGGACTAGCGGGCTCGGGCGAGCAGTACTTC
CDR3: CATSRGLAGSGEQYF
J: TRBJ2-7
size: -
V: TRBV15
D: TRBD2

DNA: TGTGCCAGCAGCCAAGGAAGTTGGGGGACACCTACTAACTATGGCTACACCTTC
CDR3: CASSQGSWGTPTNYGYTF
J: TRBJ1-2
size: few
V: TRBV3-1/TRBV3-2
D: -

DNA: TGCAGCGTTGGCAGGGTCGCGAACACCGGGGAGCTGTTTTTT
CDR3: CSVGRVANTGELFF
J: TRBJ2-2
size: -
V: TRBV29-1
D: -

DNA: TGTGCCAGCAGTCCCGCCCGACAGGGACCAGATCGGGAAAAACTGTTTTTT
CDR3: CASSPARQGPDREKLFF
J: TRBJ1-4
size: -
V: TRBV28
D: TRBD1

DNA: TGTGCCAGCAGCTTTAGTTCAGATTATGACACTTTCCCTTACGAGCAGTACTTC
CDR3: CASSFSSDYDTFPYEQYF
J: TRBJ2-7
size: -
V: TRBV7-2
D: -

DNA: TGTGCCAGTAGTATACGGGGACAGGGGGCGCGGACGAGCTCCTACGAGCAGTACTTC
CDR3: CASSIRGQGARTSSYEQYF
J: TRBJ2-7
size: -
V: TRBV19
D: TRBD1

DNA: TGTGCCAGCAGCCCCCGAAGGGGTTCGAACACCGGGGAGCTGTTTTTT
CDR3: CASSPRRGSNTGELFF
J: TRBJ2-2
size: few
V: TRBV7-2
D: -

DNA: TGTGCCAGCAGTTACTGGGGGACAGGTGAAGTAAGGGGCTACACCTTC
CDR3: CASSYWGTGEVRGYTF
J: TRBJ1-2
size: few
V: TRBV6-5
D: TRBD1

DNA: TGTGCCAGCAGCTTAGGACAGGGTCCTGGGGCCAACGTCCTGACTTTC
CDR3: CASSLGQGPGANVLTF
J: TRBJ2-6
size: -
V: TRBV7-3
D: TRBD1

DNA: TGTGCCAGCAGCCCGCGGACAGGGTCCAATCCCAGAGCCCAGTACTTC
CDR3: CASSPRTGSNPRAQYF
J: TRBJ2-5
size: -
V: TRBV7-2
D: TRBD1

DNA: TGTGCCAGCAGCCCCAGGGACAGCTTTAATTCACCCCTCCACTTT
CDR3: CASSPRDSFNSPLHF
J: TRBJ1-6
size: few
V: TRBV3-1/TRBV3-2
D: TRBD1

DNA: TGTGCCAGCAGTAGGGACTACCAAGTCCGGGATACGCAGTATTTT
CDR3: CASSRDYQVRDTQYF
J: TRBJ2-3
size: -
V: TRBV6-2/TRBV6-3
D: TRBD2

DNA: TGTGCCAGCAGTCTGACAGGGTTTAGCAATCAGCCCCAGCATTTT
CDR3: CASSLTGFSNQPQHF
J: TRBJ1-5
size: -
V: TRBV28
D: TRBD1

DNA: TGTGCCAGCAGTTACGGTCCCCCCGCGACTGAAGCTTTCTTT
CDR3: CASSYGPPATEAFF
J: TRBJ1-1
size: -
V: TRBV6-5
D: -

DNA: TGCGCCAGCAGCTTCCGGGGGGCGCGTGGCTACACCTTC
CDR3: CASSFRGARGYTF
J: TRBJ1-2
size: -
V: TRBV5-1
D: -

DNA: TGTGCCAGCAGCGTAGGACAGGGGGCGTCTAACACCGGGGAGCTGTTTTTT
CDR3: CASSVGQGASNTGELFF
J: TRBJ2-2
size: -
V: TRBV9
D: TRBD1

DNA: TGCGCCAGCAGCTTAGGGACTAGCGGGAGGGCCGGTGGGACCCAGTACTTC
CDR3: CASSLGTSGRAGGTQYF
J: TRBJ2-5
size: -
V: TRBV5-1
D: TRBD2

DNA: TGTGCCAGCAGCTTCTTACCCGGGACTATAGTTTCCTACGAGCAGTACTTC
CDR3: CASSFLPGTIVSYEQYF
J: TRBJ2-7
size: -
V: TRBV11-2
D: TRBD2

DNA: TGTGCCAGCAGTTACTCGAGGACAGGGGGAAACTATGGCTACACCTTC
CDR3: CASSYSRTGGNYGYTF
J: TRBJ1-2
size: -
V: TRBV6-5
D: TRBD1

DNA: TGTGCCAGCAGCCGGGTGACAGGGGGCGAAAACACCATATATTTT
CDR3: CASSRVTGGENTIYF
J: TRBJ1-3
size: once
V: TRBV7-2
D: TRBD1

DNA: TGTGCCAGCAGCCCAACCCTTCAGGGGGATAATTCACCCCTCCACTTT
CDR3: CASSPTLQGDNSPLHF
J: TRBJ1-6
size: -
V: TRBV3-1/TRBV3-2
D: TRBD1

DNA: TGTGCCAGCAGCTTAGTTGCGAGTTGGGGCGGGGGGCTACCCTACGAGCAGTACTTC
CDR3: CASSLVASWGGGLPYEQYF
J: TRBJ2-7
size: -
V: TRBV7-9
D: TRBD2

DNA: TGTGCCAGCACCCCCCACAAGGGGCACACAGATACGCAGTATTTT
CDR3: CASTPHKGHTDTQYF
J: TRBJ2-3
size: -
V: TRBV9
D: -

DNA: TGTGCCAGCAGTCCCCTTAAGACAGGGTACACTGAAGCTTTCTTT
CDR3: CASSPLKTGYTEAFF
J: TRBJ1-1
size: -
V: TRBV28
D: TRBD1

DNA: TGTGCCAGCAGTTCGCCACAGGGTCTCAATCAGCCCCAGCATTTT
CDR3: CASSSPQGLNQPQHF
J: TRBJ1-5
size: -
V: TRBV28
D: -

DNA: TGCGCCAGCAGCTTTGGGACAGGGAACACCGGGGAGCTGTTTTTT
CDR3: CASSFGTGNTGELFF
J: TRBJ2-2
size: few
V: TRBV5-1
D: TRBD1

DNA: TGTGCCAGCAGCTCACGAACAGGGGGCAATGAAAAACTGTTTTTT
CDR3: CASSSRTGGNEKLFF
J: TRBJ1-4
size: -
V: TRBV7-9
D: TRBD1

DNA: TGTGCCAGCAGTTACTCGATAGTTAGCGGGTATGGCTACACCTTC
CDR3: CASSYSIVSGYGYTF
J: TRBJ1-2
size: -
V: TRBV6-5
D: -

DNA: TGTGCCAGCAGTTACTACGGGACAGGGGGAAATTCACCCCTCCACTTT
CDR3: CASSYYGTGGNSPLHF
J: TRBJ1-6
size: -
V: TRBV6-5
D: TRBD1

DNA: TGTGCCAGCAGCCTCTCAGACAGCTCCTATAATTCACCCCTCCACTTT
CDR3: CASSLSDSSYNSPLHF
J: TRBJ1-6
size: -
V: TRBV9
D: -

DNA: TGTGCCAGCAGTCCGGACAGTAGCAATCAGCCCCAGCATTTT
CDR3: CASSPDSSNQPQHF
J: TRBJ1-5
size: -
V: TRBV27
D: -

DNA: TGTGCCAGCAGCTTACCGGGACACCCTAACTATGGCTACACCTTC
CDR3: CASSLPGHPNYGYTF
J: TRBJ1-2
size: few
V: TRBV5-6
D: -

DNA: TGTGCCAGCAGTTTCCGTTCCTATCGGTCGGGGGATCAAGAGACCCAGTACTTC
CDR3: CASSFRSYRSGDQETQYF
J: TRBJ2-5
size: -
V: TRBV28
D: -